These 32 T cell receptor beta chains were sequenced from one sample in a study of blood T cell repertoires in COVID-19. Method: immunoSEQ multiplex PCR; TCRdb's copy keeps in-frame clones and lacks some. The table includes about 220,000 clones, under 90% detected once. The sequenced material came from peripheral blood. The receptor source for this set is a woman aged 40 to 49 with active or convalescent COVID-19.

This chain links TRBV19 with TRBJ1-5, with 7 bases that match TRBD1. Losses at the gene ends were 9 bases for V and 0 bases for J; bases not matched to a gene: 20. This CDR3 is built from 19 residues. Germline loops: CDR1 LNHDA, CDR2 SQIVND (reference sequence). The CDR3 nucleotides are TGTGCCAGGGCGCGCACCACAGGGGCCGGGAAGCATAGCAATCAGCCCCAGCATTTT. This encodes CARARTTGAGKHSNQPQHF.

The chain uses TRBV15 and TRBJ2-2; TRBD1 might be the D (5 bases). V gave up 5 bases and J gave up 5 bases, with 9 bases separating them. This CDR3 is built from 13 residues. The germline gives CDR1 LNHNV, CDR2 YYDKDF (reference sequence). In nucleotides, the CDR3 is TGTGCCACCAGCGGGCAGGGAACCGGGGAGCTGTTTTTT. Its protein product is CATSGQGTGELFF.

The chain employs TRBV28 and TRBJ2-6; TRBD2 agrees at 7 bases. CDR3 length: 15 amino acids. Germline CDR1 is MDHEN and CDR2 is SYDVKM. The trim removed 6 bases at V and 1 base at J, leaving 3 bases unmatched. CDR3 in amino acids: CASRTGGSGANVLTF. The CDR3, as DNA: TGTGCCAGCAGAACGGGGGGATCTGGGGCCAACGTCCTGACTTTC.

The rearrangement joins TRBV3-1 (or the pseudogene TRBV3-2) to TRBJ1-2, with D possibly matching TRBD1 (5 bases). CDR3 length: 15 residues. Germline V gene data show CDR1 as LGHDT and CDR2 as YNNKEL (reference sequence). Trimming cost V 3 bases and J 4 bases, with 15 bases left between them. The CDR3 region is CASSQNRGSGYGYTF. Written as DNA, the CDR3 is TGTGCCAGCAGCCAGAATCGGGGGTCCGGCTATGGCTACACCTTC.

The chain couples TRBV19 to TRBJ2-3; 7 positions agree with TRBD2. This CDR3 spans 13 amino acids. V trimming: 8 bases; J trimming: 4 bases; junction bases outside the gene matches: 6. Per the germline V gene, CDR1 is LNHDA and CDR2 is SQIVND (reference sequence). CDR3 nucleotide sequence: TGTGCCAGTGCGGGAGAAGGTGCAGATACGCAGTATTTT. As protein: CASAGEGADTQYF.

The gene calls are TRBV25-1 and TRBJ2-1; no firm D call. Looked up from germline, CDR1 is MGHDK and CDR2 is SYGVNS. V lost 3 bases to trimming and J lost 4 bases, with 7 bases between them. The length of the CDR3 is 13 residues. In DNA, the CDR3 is TGTGCCAGCAGTGACGAGGTGTACAATGAGCAGTTCTTC. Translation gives CASSDEVYNEQFF.

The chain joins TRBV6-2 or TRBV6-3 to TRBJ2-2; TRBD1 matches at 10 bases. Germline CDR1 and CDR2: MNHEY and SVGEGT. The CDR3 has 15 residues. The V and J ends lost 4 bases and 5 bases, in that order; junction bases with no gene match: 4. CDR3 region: CASSLDRGKTGELFF. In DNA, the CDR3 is TGTGCCAGCAGTTTGGACAGGGGGAAAACCGGGGAGCTGTTTTTT.

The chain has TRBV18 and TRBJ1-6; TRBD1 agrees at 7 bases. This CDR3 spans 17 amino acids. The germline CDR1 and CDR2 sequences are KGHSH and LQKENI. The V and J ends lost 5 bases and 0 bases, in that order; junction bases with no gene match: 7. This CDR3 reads CASSTRDSISYNSPLHF. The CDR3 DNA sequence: TGTGCCAGCTCAACGCGGGACAGTATCTCCTATAATTCACCCCTCCACTTT.

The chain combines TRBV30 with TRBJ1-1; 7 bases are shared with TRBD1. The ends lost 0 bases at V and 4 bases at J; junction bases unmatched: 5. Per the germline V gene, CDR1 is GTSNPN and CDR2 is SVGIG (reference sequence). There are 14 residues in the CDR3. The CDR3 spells CAWSVQTGATEAFF. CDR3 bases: TGTGCCTGGAGTGTGCAAACAGGGGCCACTGAAGCTTTCTTT.

Written as DNA, the CDR3 is TGTGCCAGCAGCCAACTTACGGGACTAGGATCCAATGAGCAGTTCTTC. Translation gives CASSQLTGLGSNEQFF. The chain combines TRBV14 with TRBJ2-1; TRBD2 agrees at 8 bases. Trimming at V came to 2 bases and at J to 6 bases, leaving 9 bases not matched to a gene. The V gene's germline CDR1 is SGHDN and CDR2 FVKESK. The CDR3 runs 16 residues.

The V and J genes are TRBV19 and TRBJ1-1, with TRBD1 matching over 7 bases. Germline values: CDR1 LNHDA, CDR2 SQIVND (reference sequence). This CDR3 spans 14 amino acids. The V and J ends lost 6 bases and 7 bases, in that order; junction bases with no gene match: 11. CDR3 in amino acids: CASSRITGEFEAFF. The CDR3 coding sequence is TGTGCCAGTAGCCGCATAACAGGGGAATTTGAAGCTTTCTTT. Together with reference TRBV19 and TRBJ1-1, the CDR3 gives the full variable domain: DGGITQSPKYLFRKEGQNVTLSCEQNLNHDAMYWYRQDPGQGLRLIYYSQIVNDFQKGDIAEGYSVSREKKESFPLTVTSAQKNPTAFYLCASSRITGEFEAFFGQGTRLTVV.

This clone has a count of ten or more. DNA for the CDR3: TGTGCCAGCAGCGCGACTAGCGGGAGCGCTTACGAGCAGTACTTC. Translation: CASSATSGSAYEQYF. This chain joins TRBV9 and TRBJ2-7; 12 positions match TRBD2. This CDR3 region has 15 residues. The V gene end was trimmed by 3 bases and the J gene end by 4 bases; junction bases not matched to a gene: 5. Germline loops: CDR1 SGDLS, CDR2 YYNGEE.

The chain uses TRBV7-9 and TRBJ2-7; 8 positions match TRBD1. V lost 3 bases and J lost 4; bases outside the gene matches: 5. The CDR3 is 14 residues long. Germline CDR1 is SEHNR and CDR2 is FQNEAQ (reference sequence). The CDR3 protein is CASSFIQGGYEQYF. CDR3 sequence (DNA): TGTGCCAGCAGCTTCATACAGGGGGGTTACGAGCAGTACTTC.

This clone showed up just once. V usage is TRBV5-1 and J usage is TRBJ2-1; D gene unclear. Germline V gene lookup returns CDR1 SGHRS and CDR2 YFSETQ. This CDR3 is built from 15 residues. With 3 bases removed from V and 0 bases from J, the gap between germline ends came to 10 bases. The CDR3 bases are TGCGCCAGCAGCTCCTTGTCGGGCTCCTACAATGAGCAGTTCTTC. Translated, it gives CASSSLSGSYNEQFF.

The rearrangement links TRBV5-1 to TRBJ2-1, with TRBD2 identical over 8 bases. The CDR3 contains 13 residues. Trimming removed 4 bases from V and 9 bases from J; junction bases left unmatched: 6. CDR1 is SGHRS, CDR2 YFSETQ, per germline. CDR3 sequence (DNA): TGCGCCAGCAGCATTGGACTAGCAGGTGAGCAGTTCTTC. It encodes CASSIGLAGEQFF.

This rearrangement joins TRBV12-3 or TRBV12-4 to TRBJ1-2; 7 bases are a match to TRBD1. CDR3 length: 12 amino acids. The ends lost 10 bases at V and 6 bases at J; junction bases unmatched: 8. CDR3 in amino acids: CATQTGLNGYTF. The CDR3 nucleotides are TGTGCCACACAGACAGGGTTGAATGGCTACACCTTC.

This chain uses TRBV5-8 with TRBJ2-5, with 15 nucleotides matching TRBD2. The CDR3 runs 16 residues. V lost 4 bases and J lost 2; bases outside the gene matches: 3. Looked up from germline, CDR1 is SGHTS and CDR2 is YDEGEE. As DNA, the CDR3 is TGTGCCAGCAGCCCTGGACTAGCGGGGGGGCAAGAGACCCAGTACTTC. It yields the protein CASSPGLAGGQETQYF. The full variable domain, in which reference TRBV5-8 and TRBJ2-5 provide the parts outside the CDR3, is EAGVTQSPTHLIKTRGQQATLRCSPISGHTSVYWYQQALGLGLQFLLWYDEGEERNRGNFPPRFSGRQFPNYSSELNVNALELEDSALYLCASSPGLAGGQETQYFGPGTRLLVL.

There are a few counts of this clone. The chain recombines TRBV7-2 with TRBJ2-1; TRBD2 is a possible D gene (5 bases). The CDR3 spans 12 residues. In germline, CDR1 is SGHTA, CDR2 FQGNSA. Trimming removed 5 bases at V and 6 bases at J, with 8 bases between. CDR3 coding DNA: TGTGCCAGCAGCGCCGCGGGCAATGAGCAGTTCTTC. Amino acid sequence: CASSAAGNEQFF.

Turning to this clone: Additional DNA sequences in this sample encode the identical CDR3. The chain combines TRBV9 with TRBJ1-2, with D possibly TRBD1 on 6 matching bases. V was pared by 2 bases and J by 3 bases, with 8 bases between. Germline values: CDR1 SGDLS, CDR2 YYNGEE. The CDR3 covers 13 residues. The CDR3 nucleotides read TGTGCCAGCAGCGTTTACAGGGACTATGGCTACACCTTC. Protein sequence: CASSVYRDYGYTF.

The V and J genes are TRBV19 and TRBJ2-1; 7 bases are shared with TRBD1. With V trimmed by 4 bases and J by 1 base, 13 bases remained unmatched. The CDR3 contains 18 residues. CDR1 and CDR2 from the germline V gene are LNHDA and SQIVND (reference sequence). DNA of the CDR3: TGTGCCAGTAGTACCCGGTGGCAGGGGGTTCTTTCCTACAATGAGCAGTTCTTC. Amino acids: CASSTRWQGVLSYNEQFF.

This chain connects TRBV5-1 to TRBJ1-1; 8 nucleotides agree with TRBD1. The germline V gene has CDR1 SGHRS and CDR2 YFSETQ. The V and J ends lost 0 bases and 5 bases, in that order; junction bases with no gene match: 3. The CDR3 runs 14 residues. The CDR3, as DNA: TGCGCCAGCAGCTTGGGACAGGGGCATACTGAAGCTTTCTTT. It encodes CASSLGQGHTEAFF.

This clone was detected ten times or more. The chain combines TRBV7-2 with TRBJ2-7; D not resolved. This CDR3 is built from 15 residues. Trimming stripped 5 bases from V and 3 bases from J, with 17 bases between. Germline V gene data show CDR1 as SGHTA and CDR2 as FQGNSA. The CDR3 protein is CASSISTGLGYEQYF. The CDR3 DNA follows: TGTGCCAGCAGCATATCGACCGGGTTAGGCTACGAGCAGTACTTC.

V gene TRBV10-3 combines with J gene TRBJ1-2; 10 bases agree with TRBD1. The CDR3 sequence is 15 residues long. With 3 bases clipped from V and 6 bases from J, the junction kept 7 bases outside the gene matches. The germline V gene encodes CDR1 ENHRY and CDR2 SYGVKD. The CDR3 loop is CAISDPRDRGDGYTF. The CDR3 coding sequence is TGTGCCATCAGTGACCCCCGGGACAGGGGAGATGGCTACACCTTC.

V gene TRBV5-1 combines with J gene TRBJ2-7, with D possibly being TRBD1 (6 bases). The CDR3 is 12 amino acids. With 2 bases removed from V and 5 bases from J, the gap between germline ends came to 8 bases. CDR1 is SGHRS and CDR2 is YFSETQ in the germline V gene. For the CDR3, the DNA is TGCGCCAGCAGCTTCAGGGGAAACGAGCAGTACTTC. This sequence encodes CASSFRGNEQYF.

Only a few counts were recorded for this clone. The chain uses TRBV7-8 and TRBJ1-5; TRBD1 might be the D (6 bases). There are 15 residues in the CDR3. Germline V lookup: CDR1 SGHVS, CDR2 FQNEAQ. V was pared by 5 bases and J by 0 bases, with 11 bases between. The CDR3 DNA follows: TGTGCCAGCAGCCCCCAGGGGATTAGCAATCAGCCCCAGCATTTT. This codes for CASSPQGISNQPQHF.

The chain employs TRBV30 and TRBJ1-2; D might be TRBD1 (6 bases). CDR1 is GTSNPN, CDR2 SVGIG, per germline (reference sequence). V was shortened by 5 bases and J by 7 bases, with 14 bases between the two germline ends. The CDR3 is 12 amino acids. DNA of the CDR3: TGTGCCTGGGGCCCACGGGGGGCTGGCTACACCTTC. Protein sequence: CAWGPRGAGYTF. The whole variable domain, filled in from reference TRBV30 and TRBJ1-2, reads SQTIHQWPATLVQPVGSPLSLECTVEGTSNPNLYWYRQAAGRGLQLLFYSVGIGQISSEVPQNLSASRPQDRQFILSSKKLLLSDSGFYLCAWGPRGAGYTFGSGTRLTVV.

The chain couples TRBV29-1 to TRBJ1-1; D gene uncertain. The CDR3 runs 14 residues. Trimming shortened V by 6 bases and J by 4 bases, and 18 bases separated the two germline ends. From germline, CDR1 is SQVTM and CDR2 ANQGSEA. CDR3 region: CSVANGVVSTEAFF. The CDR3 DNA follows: TGCAGCGTCGCAAACGGGGTAGTATCCACTGAAGCTTTCTTT.

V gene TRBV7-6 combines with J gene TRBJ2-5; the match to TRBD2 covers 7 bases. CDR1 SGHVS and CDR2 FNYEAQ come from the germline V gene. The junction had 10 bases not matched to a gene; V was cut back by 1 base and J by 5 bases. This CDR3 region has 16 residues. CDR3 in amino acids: CASSLDMGRGGETQYF. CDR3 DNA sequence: TGTGCCAGCAGCTTAGATATGGGAAGGGGAGGGGAGACCCAGTACTTC.

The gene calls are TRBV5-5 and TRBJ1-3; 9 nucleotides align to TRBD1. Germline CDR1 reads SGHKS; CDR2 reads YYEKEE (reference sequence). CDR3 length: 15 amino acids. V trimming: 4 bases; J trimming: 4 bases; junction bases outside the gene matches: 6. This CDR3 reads CASSVTGGKGNTIYF. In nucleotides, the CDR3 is TGTGCCAGCAGCGTCACAGGGGGCAAAGGAAACACCATATATTTT.

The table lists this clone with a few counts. CDR3 residues: CASSQERGLKSLFF. CDR3 coding DNA: TGTGCCAGCAGCCAAGAGCGGGGCCTAAAGTCGCTGTTCTTC. The V call is TRBV3-1 (or the pseudogene TRBV3-2), the J call TRBJ2-1; D is perhaps TRBD2 (6 bases). Germline loops: CDR1 LGHDT, CDR2 YNNKEL (reference sequence). This CDR3 is 14 amino acids long. Trimming stripped 0 bases from V and 15 bases from J, with 18 bases between.

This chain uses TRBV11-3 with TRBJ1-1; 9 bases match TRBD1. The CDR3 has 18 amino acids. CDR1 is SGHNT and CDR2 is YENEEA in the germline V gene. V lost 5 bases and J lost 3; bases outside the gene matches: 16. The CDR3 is CASSPPPGQGLKYTEAFF. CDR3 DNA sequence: TGTGCCAGCAGCCCCCCCCCGGGACAGGGACTGAAGTACACTGAAGCTTTCTTT.

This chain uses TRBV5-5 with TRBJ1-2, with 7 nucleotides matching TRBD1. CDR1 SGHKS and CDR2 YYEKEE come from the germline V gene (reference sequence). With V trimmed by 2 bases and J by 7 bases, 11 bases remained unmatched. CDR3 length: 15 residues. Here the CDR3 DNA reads TGTGCCAGCAGCTTAATTCAGGGGGGAGAGGGTGGCTACACCTTC. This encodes CASSLIQGGEGGYTF.